This T cell receptor (beta chain) originates from a study of OX40 agonist ivuxolimab in advanced cancers. The CDR3 extends over 14 amino acids. Sequencing used immunoSEQ multiplex PCR; TCRdb keeps in-frame clones, though not all of them. The table records about 62,000 clones, around 84% of them present only once. The rearrangement joins TRBV21-1 to TRBJ2-1; the table's TRBD2 call for D was not verified on the DNA. TRBV21-1 is a recognized pseudogene. This clonotype was obtained from an adult with an advanced solid tumor such as melanoma, head and neck, liver or kidney cancer. The sequencing used CD4+ or CD8+ T cells sorted from blood, collected in a trial of the OX40 agonist ivuxolimab. Here the CDR3 reads CASSKGAGGAEQFF. The CDR3 DNA reads TGTGCCAGCAGCAAAGGGGCGGGGGGCGCTGAGCAGTTCTTC.